Shown below are 8 T cell receptor beta chains from a single sample sequenced in a study of T cell responses to AZD1222 COVID-19 vaccine. Profiled with immunoSEQ multiplex PCR; TCRdb holds only in-frame clones, not every one. The table has about 100,000 clones, more than 85% seen once. The starting material was peripheral blood, obtained on day 0 of AZD1222 vaccination. The receptors come from an adult in good health.

The chain links TRBV7-2 to TRBJ2-3; D is perhaps TRBD1 (6 bases). V shed 1 base and J shed 3 bases, with 8 bases lying between them. In germline, CDR1 is SGHTA, CDR2 FQGNSA. The CDR3 extends over 14 amino acids. The CDR3 loop reads CASSLDRVTDTQYF. CDR3 sequence (DNA): TGTGCCAGCAGCTTAGACAGGGTAACAGATACGCAGTATTTT.

The chain employs TRBV15 and TRBJ2-3, with D perhaps TRBD1 (6 bases). V dropped 1 base and J dropped 2 bases, with 10 bases sitting between them. Germline values: CDR1 LNHNV, CDR2 YYDKDF (reference sequence). The CDR3 consists of 15 residues. In DNA, the CDR3 is TGTGCCACCAGCAGAGCCGACAGGATCACAGATACGCAGTATTTT. Protein: CATSRADRITDTQYF.

This clone was recorded only once. This rearrangement joins TRBV30 to TRBJ2-3; no clear D gene. Between the trimmed V and J ends, which lost 3 bases and 4 bases, there was a span of 5 bases. The CDR3 contains 11 residues. From germline, CDR1 is GTSNPN and CDR2 SVGIG (reference sequence). The CDR3 DNA follows: TGTGCCTGGAGAAGGGCAGATACGCAGTATTTT. Encoded protein: CAWRRADTQYF.

The rearrangement joins TRBV18 to TRBJ2-5, with a weak D call TRBD1 (6 bases). This CDR3 is built from 11 residues. The V end lost 5 bases, the J end lost 5 bases, and 6 bases lay between the germline ends. In germline, CDR1 is KGHSH, CDR2 LQKENI. The CDR3 DNA reads TGTGCCAGCTCAACAGGGGAGACCCAGTACTTC. Its protein product is CASSTGETQYF.

The chain combines TRBV7-2 with TRBJ2-2; D unresolved. Trimming removed 0 bases from V and 7 bases from J, with 9 bases in between. This CDR3 has 14 amino acids. Germline assignment: CDR1 SGHTA and CDR2 FQGNSA. The CDR3 is CASSLALVNGELFF. The CDR3 coding sequence is TGTGCCAGCAGCTTAGCCCTAGTCAACGGGGAGCTGTTTTTT.

The rearrangement joins TRBV30 to TRBJ1-5; D is unclear. CDR3 size: 12 residues. Looked up from germline, CDR1 is GTSNPN and CDR2 is SVGIG (reference sequence). The V end lost 2 bases, the J end lost 0 bases, and 2 bases lay between the germline ends. The CDR3 region has the DNA TGTGCCTGGAGTCCTAGCAATCAGCCCCAGCATTTT. Protein product: CAWSPSNQPQHF.

V is TRBV6-5 and J is TRBJ2-1; 9 nucleotides agree with TRBD1. Germline CDR1 is MNHEY and CDR2 is SVGAGI. The CDR3 is 14 amino acids. Trimming removed 9 bases from V and 2 bases from J; junction bases left unmatched: 5. CDR3 sequence: CASAGTGPYNEQFF. CDR3 sequence (DNA): TGTGCCAGTGCCGGGACAGGGCCCTACAATGAGCAGTTCTTC.

This chain connects TRBV4-3 to TRBJ2-2; TRBD2 matches at 7 bases. Germline CDR1 reads LGHNA; CDR2 reads YSLEER. V lost 0 bases, J lost 6 bases, and 10 bases stayed unmatched. The CDR3 consists of 17 residues. CDR3 DNA: TGCGCCAGCAGCCAAGATCTTGGCGGCCGGGGGGCCGGGGAGCTGTTTTTT. It yields the protein CASSQDLGGRGAGELFF.